One sample yielded the 10 T cell receptor beta chains listed below, sequenced in a study of T cells expressing NK-cell markers. TCRdb reprocessed the 5' RACE reads and keeps a single row for each CDR3 protein, giving no DNA. The sample totals 550,000 to 600,000 distinct CDR3 sequences. The sequenced material came from blood T cells: a sorted CD56 or NKG2C T cell subset, CD4+ or CD8+ T cells, or bulk PBMC T cells (not recorded which). The receptor source for this set is a man between 18 and 35 years old in good health.

The chain's CDR3 is CASMEASTDTQYF. This rearrangement joins TRBV6-1 to TRBJ2-3. Germline V gene data show CDR1 as MNHNS and CDR2 as SASEGT. The CDR3 consists of 13 residues.

This chain links TRBV18 with TRBJ2-1; checking the TCRdb D call of TRBD1 is not possible without DNA. This CDR3 has 14 residues. CDR1 and CDR2 from the germline V gene are KGHSH and LQKENI. Here the CDR3 reads CASSPPLFRDEQFF.

This rearrangement joins TRBV12-3 or TRBV12-4 to TRBJ2-2; TCRdb outputs TRBD2, but without DNA this stays unchecked. The CDR3 sequence is 17 residues long. CDR3 region: CASSFLGPSGNTGELFF.

This chain joins TRBV7-2 and TRBJ2-1; lacking DNA, the TRBD2 call made by TCRdb goes unchecked. There are 14 residues in the CDR3. The germline V gene encodes CDR1 SGHTA and CDR2 FQGNSA. This CDR3 is CASTASLGRNEQFF.

This chain connects TRBV27 to TRBJ2-5. CDR3 length equals 14 residues. Per the germline V gene, CDR1 is MNHEY and CDR2 is SMNVEV (reference sequence). The CDR3 reads CASSFNPSGETQYF.

The rearrangement links TRBV5-1 to TRBJ2-4; TCRdb returns TRBD1, unconfirmable since there is no DNA. CDR1 and CDR2 (germline): SGHRS, YFSETQ. The CDR3 is 14 amino acids. The CDR3 here is CASSSTTRDNIQYF.

V gene TRBV11-3 combines with J gene TRBJ2-1. CDR1 and CDR2 (germline): SGHNT, YENEEA. This CDR3 has 13 amino acids. The CDR3 reads CASSPRLTNEQFF.

The chain carries TRBV11-2 and TRBJ2-7; the D call from TCRdb, TRBD2, cannot be confirmed without DNA. The V gene's germline CDR1 is SGHAT and CDR2 FQNNGV. This CDR3 spans 14 amino acids. This CDR3 reads CASRMRERSYEQYF.

The chain uses TRBV12-3 or TRBV12-4 and TRBJ2-2; TCRdb's D call of TRBD1 is untestable without DNA. The CDR3 totals 17 residues. This CDR3 reads CASSVSRPRENDGELFF.

The rearrangement uses TRBV12-3 or TRBV12-4 and TRBJ1-4. The CDR3 has 12 amino acids. This CDR3 reads CASSPSREKLFF.